This T cell receptor beta chain stems from a study of blood T cells in healthy people across ages. Findings and limits, study-wide: PBMCs that were unsorted prevented a conclusive naive versus antigen-experienced comparison. The study lacked donor CMV status, which possibly confounded expanded clonotype changes. Higher diversity, along with more naive CD4+ cells, distinguished long-lived donors from aged donors.

Comments on this clonotype: Its target is not known.

A J-beta primer mix and a sample-barcoded 5' primer were used in a second PCR of about 7 to 12 cycles. Each cDNA was tagged by a template-switch adaptor containing 12 random nucleotides. One entry per CDR3 protein, called by TCRdb with MiXCR from the 5' RACE reads. The repertoire holds about 1,400,000 distinct CDR3 sequences, around 39% seen once, with 7% to 9% in the top ten. V shed 0 bases and J shed 8 bases, with 15 bases lying between them. This CDR3 spans 15 amino acids. Germline-derived CDR1 and CDR2 are LGHDT and YNNKEL (reference sequence). V is TRBV3-1 and J is TRBJ2-3; D is undetermined. Sequenced: blood. The sequence was obtained from a woman aged 18-30 years in good health. In DNA form, the CDR3 reads TGTGCCAGCAGCCAAGATAGGAGTAGCAGAGGTACGCAGTATTTT. Encoded protein: CASSQDRSSRGTQYF.